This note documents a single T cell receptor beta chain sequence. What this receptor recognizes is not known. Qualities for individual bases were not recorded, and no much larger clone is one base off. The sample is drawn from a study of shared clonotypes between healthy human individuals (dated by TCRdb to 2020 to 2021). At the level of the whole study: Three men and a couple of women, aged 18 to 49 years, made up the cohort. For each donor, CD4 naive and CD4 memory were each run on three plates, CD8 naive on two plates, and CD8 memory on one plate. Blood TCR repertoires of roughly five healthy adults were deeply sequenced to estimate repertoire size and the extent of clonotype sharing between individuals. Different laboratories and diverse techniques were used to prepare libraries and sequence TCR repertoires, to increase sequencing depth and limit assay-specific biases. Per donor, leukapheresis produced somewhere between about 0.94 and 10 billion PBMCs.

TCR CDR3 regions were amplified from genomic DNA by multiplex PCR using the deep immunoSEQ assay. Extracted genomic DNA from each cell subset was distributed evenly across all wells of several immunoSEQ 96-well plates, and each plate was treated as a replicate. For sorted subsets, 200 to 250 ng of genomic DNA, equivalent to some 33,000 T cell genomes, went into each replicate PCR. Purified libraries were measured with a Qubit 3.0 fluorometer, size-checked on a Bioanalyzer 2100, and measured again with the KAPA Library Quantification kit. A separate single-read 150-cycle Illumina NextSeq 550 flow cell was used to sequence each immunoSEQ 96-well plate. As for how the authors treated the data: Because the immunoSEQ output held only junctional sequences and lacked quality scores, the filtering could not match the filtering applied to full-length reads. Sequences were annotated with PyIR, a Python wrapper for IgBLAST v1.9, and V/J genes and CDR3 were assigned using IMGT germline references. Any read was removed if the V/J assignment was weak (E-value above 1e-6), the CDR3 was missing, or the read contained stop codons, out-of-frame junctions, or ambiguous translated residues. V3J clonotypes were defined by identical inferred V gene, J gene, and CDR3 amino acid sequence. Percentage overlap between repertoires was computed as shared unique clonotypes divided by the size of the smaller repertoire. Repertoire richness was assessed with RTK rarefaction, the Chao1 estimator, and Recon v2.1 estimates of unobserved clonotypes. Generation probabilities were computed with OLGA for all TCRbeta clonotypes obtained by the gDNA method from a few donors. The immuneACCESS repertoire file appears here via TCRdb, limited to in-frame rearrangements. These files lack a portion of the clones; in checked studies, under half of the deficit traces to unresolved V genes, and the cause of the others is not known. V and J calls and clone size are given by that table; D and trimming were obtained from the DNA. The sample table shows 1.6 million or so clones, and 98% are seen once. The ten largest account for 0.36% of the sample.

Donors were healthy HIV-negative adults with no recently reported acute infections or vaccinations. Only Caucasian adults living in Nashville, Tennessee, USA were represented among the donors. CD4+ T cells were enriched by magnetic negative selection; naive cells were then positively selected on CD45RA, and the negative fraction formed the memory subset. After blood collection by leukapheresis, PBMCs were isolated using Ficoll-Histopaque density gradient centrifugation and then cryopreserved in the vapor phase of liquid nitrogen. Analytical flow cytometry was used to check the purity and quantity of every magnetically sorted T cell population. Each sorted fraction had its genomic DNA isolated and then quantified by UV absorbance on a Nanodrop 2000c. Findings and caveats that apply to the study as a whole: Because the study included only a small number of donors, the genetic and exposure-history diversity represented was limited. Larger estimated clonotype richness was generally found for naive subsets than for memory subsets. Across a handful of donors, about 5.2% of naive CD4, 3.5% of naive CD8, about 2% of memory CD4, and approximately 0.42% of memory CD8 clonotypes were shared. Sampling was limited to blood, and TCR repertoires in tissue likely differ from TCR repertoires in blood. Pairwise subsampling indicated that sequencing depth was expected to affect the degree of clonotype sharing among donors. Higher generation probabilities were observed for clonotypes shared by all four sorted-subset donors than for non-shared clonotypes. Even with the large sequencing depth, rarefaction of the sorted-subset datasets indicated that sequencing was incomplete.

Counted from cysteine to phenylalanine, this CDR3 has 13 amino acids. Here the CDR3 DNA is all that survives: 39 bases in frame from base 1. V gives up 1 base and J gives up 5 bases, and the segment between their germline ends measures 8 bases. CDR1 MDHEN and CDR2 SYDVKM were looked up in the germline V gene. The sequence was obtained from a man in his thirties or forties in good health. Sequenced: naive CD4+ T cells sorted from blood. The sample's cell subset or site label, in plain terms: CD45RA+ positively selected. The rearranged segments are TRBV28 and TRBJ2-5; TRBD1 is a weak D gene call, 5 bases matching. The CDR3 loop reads CASSLSGWETQYF. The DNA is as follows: TGTGCCAGCAGTTTATCAGGGTGGGAGACCCAGTACTTC.